This T cell receptor (beta chain) was identified in a study of Ad26.COV2.S vaccination and SARS-CoV-2 variants. This sample's treatment: roughly 19 received Ad26.COV2.S at low or high dose, single or two shots; about 5 received placebo; per-sample allocation not given. Day 63 after the first vaccine or placebo injection was the time point for sampling. Aged 18-55 years, donor was enrolled in Boston in the early 2020s. Study-wide results and limits: Analyses of TCR breadth and depth may have underestimated total T cell responses.

Some clones are missing from TCRdb's copy, which holds only in-frame ones; the method was immunoSEQ multiplex PCR. The sample has around 340,000 clones; about 89% are singletons. The germline V and J ends were trimmed by 3 bases and 3 bases, with 9 bases remaining between them. CDR3 length: 14 amino acids. Details on this clone: Antigen specificity is unknown.

The TCR originated in a person aged 18-65 years who received the Ad26.COV2.S COVID-19 vaccine or a placebo. The chain carries TRBV23-1 and TRBJ1-5; D is undetermined. TRBV23-1 is annotated as an ORF whose role is uncertain. This material consisted of peripheral blood, taken in a trial of Ad26.COV2.S vaccine versus placebo. Here the CDR3 DNA reads TGCGCCAGCAGTCAGTTGGGATACAATCAGCCCCAGCATTTT. Its translation is CASSQLGYNQPQHF.